This T cell receptor (beta chain) stems from a study of blood T cell repertoires in COVID-19. Study-level information: Acute and convalescent COVID-19 samples came from the United States, Italy and Spain.

Trimming pared 0 bases from V and 10 bases from J, leaving 12 bases between. The CDR3 runs to 13 residues. Germline CDR1 and CDR2: ENHRY and SYGVKD. Clinical history reported by participants formed the basis on which cohorts were assigned. Authors' data handling: From reference gene primer amplification, estimates of nucleated cell counts were derived. Measured with immunoSEQ multiplex PCR; TCRdb has only the in-frame clones, and not every one. The V and J calls and clone size were taken over from that table, and D and trimming were inferred from the DNA. The sample yields about 270,000 clones, 80% to 90% seen once.

Sequenced material: PBMCs or T cells enriched from blood (not recorded which). V gene TRBV10-3 combines with J gene TRBJ1-1; D unclear. The receptor comes from a man in his late teens or twenties who had recovered from COVID-19. CDR3 bases: TGTGCCATCAGTGAGTCAGGAGGCCACCGAGCTTTCTTT. Translation: CAISESGGHRAFF.